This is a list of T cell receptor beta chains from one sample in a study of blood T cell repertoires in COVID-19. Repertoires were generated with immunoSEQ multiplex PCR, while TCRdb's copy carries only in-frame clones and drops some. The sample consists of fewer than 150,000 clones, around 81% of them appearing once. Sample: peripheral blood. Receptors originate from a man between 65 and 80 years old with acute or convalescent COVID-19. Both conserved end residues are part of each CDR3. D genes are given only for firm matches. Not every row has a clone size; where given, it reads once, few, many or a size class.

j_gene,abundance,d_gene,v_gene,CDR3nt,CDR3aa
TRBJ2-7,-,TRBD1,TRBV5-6,TGTGCCAGCAGACGAAACAGGGGGCCCTCCTACGAGCAGTACTTC,CASRRNRGPSYEQYF
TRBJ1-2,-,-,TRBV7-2,TGTGCCAGCAGCTTAGCGTCCGGTAACTATGGCTACACCTTC,CASSLASGNYGYTF
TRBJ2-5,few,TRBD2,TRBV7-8,TGTGCCAGCAGCTTTGATGAAAGGCGGGGGGAAGAGACCCAGTACTTC,CASSFDERRGEETQYF
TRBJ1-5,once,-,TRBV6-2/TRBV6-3,TGTGCCAGCAGCGATCACAGGGTTGGCAATCAGCCCCAGCATTTT,CASSDHRVGNQPQHF
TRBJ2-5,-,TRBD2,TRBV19,TGTGCCAGTAGCCCCGGGACTAGCTATAAGACCCAGTACTTC,CASSPGTSYKTQYF
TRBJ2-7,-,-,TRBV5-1,TGCGCCAGCAGCGGGACAAATAACTACGAGCAGTACTTC,CASSGTNNYEQYF
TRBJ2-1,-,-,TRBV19,TGTGCCAGTAGTATCCACCGCAGCTCCTACAATGAGCAGTTCTTC,CASSIHRSSYNEQFF
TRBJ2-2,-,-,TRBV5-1,TGCGCCAGCCTACCGACTGCGGGCGACGGGGAGCTGTTTTTT,CASLPTAGDGELFF
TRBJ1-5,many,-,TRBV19,TGTGCCAGTACCCAGAACTACGGTAGCAATCAGCCCCAGCATTTT,CASTQNYGSNQPQHF
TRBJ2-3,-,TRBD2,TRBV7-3,TGTGCCAGCAGCGTTAGCGGGGGGGCTATAGATACGCAGTATTTT,CASSVSGGAIDTQYF
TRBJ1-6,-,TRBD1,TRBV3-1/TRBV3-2,TGTGCCAGCAGCCACCCGACAGGGTGGGATTCACCCCTCCACTTT,CASSHPTGWDSPLHF
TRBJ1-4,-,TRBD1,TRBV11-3,TGTGCCAGCAGCCCGCGCTGGGACAGCGAAAAACTGTTTTTT,CASSPRWDSEKLFF
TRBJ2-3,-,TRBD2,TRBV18,TGTGCCAGCTCACCACGGAAAGCGGGGGGGCCGGCAGATACGCAGTATTTT,CASSPRKAGGPADTQYF
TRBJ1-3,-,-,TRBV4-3,TGCGCCAGCAGCCAAGCCCAGGGAGGCGCTGGAAACACCATATATTTT,CASSQAQGGAGNTIYF
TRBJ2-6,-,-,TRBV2,TGTGCCAGCAGTGTCCTCTCTGGGGCCAACGTCCTGACTTTC,CASSVLSGANVLTF
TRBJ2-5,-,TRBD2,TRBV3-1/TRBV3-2,TGTGCCAGCAGCCCCTCTGGGGCGGGGGGAGGTGAGACCCAGTACTTC,CASSPSGAGGGETQYF
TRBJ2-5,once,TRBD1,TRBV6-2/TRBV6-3,TGTGCCAGCAGTAATCAGGGACAGCAAGAGACCCAGTACTTC,CASSNQGQQETQYF
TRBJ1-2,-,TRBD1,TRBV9,TGTGCCAGCAGCTTACAGGGGTTTACTAACTATGGCTACACCTTC,CASSLQGFTNYGYTF
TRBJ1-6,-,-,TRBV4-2,TGTGCCAGCAGCCAAGGGACAGCCTATAATTCACCCCTCCACTTT,CASSQGTAYNSPLHF
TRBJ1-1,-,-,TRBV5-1,TGCGCCAGCAGCTTCACAGGTATGAACACTGAAGCTTTCTTT,CASSFTGMNTEAFF
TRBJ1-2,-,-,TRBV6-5,TGTGCCAGCAGTTACTCGGGAACCGGGGACTATGGCTACACCTTC,CASSYSGTGDYGYTF
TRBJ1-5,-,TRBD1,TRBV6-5,TGTGCCAGCAGTTACGGACAGGGGTATCAGCCCCAGCATTTT,CASSYGQGYQPQHF